These 20 T cell receptor beta chains were all obtained from the same sample, sequenced in a study of blood T cell repertoires in COVID-19. Profiled with immunoSEQ multiplex PCR; TCRdb holds only in-frame clones, not every one. The repertoire holds 430,000 or so clones, with 88% as singletons. Input material: PBMCs or T cells enriched from blood (not recorded which). These receptors all come from a woman aged 40-49 years who had recovered from COVID-19.

The V gene is TRBV7-2, the J gene TRBJ2-7, with D unclear. From germline, CDR1 is SGHTA and CDR2 FQGNSA. CDR3 length equals 14 residues. Deletions cut 8 bases from V and 4 bases from J, with 18 bases between. The CDR3: CASALTPAGYEQYF. The CDR3 DNA sequence: TGTGCCAGCGCCCTCACTCCAGCCGGGTACGAGCAGTACTTC.

The genes are TRBV7-2 and TRBJ1-2; D may be TRBD1 (6 bases). The V gene lost 2 bases and the J gene lost 4 bases, with 14 bases spanning the gap. This CDR3 is 15 amino acids long. Germline-derived CDR1 and CDR2 are SGHTA and FQGNSA. As DNA, the CDR3 is TGTGCCAGCAGCTTAACGGGAGGACAGCCCTATGGCTACACCTTC. Protein product: CASSLTGGQPYGYTF.

The chain joins TRBV6-5 to TRBJ2-7; 12 bases fit TRBD2. J was trimmed by 6 bases and V by 0 bases; bases with no gene match: 0. Germline V gives CDR1 MNHEY, CDR2 SVGAGI. CDR3 length: 14 residues. The CDR3 sequence is CASSYSGLAGEQYF. The CDR3 DNA follows: TGTGCCAGCAGTTACTCGGGACTAGCGGGCGAGCAGTACTTC.

The V call is TRBV11-2, the J call TRBJ2-7, with TRBD1 matching 9 bases. From germline, CDR1 is SGHAT and CDR2 FQNNGV. The CDR3 is 16 residues long. V was pared by 5 bases and J by 5 bases, with 13 bases of the junction left unmatched. The CDR3 spells CASSPTPGTGYDEQYF. The CDR3 nucleotides are TGTGCCAGCAGCCCAACCCCGGGGACAGGGTATGACGAGCAGTACTTC.

This chain uses TRBV5-4 with TRBJ2-7; D not certain. The CDR3 is made up of 15 amino acids. Germline V gives CDR1 SGHNT, CDR2 YYREEE (reference sequence). Trimming removed 3 bases at V and 0 bases at J, with 13 bases between. Written as DNA, the CDR3 is TGTGCCAGCAGCTCAACCGGGTCTAGCTCCTACGAGCAGTACTTC. Its protein product is CASSSTGSSSYEQYF.

The V gene is TRBV15, the J gene TRBJ2-7, with a weak D call TRBD1 (6 bases). The CDR3 covers 14 residues. Germline CDR1 reads LNHNV; CDR2 reads YYDKDF (reference sequence). Trimming took off 3 bases at V and 5 bases at J, with 14 bases between the two ends. As DNA, the CDR3 is TGTGCCACCAGCAGGCAAGACAGGTCCCACGAGCAGTACTTC. This codes for CATSRQDRSHEQYF.

Note on this clone: The sample contains more than one DNA sequence encoding this CDR3. This chain connects TRBV19 to TRBJ2-7, with 7 bases that match TRBD1. V was pared by 5 bases and J by 3 bases, with 4 bases of the junction left unmatched. This CDR3 region has 13 residues. Germline V gene lookup returns CDR1 LNHDA and CDR2 SQIVND (reference sequence). The CDR3 region is CASSVAGGYEQYF. The CDR3 DNA follows: TGTGCCAGTAGTGTAGCAGGGGGCTACGAGCAGTACTTC.

V is TRBV9 and J is TRBJ1-4; TRBD1 matches 9 bases. CDR1 and CDR2 from the germline V gene are SGDLS and YYNGEE. J was trimmed by 10 bases and V by 4 bases; bases with no gene match: 2. CDR3 length: 12 residues. The CDR3 loop is CASSTTGGKLFF. The CDR3 bases are TGTGCCAGCAGCACGACAGGGGGAAAACTGTTTTTT.

This rearrangement joins TRBV6-4 to TRBJ2-7; 10 bases fit TRBD2. The J segment lost 3 bases and the V segment lost 2 bases, leaving 10 bases of the junction unmatched. The CDR3 length is 17 residues. Germline V gene sequence: CDR1 MRHNA, CDR2 SNTAGT. CDR3 in DNA: TGTGCCAGCAGTGACAGCCCTTTAGCGGGAGGATGCTACGAGCAGTACTTC. It codes for CASSDSPLAGGCYEQYF.

This sequence joins TRBV4-3 and TRBJ1-2, with a weak D call TRBD1 (6 bases). The CDR3 is made up of 14 amino acids. Trimming removed 2 bases at V and 6 bases at J, with 13 bases between. Germline V gives CDR1 LGHNA, CDR2 YSLEER. This CDR3 reads CASSQRGGGDGYTF. DNA of the CDR3: TGCGCCAGCAGCCAAAGGGGGGGCGGTGATGGCTACACCTTC.

V and J are TRBV7-2 and TRBJ1-2; possibly TRBD1 for D (6 bases). Germline CDR1 and CDR2: SGHTA and FQGNSA. The CDR3 length is 11 residues. With 6 bases removed from V and 12 bases from J, the gap between germline ends came to 14 bases. CDR3 in amino acids: CASRLTGFHTF. CDR3 coding DNA: TGTGCCAGCAGACTCACAGGGTTCCACACCTTC.

The rearrangement links TRBV9 to TRBJ2-7; D gene ambiguous. V was cut by 0 bases and J by 0 bases, with 10 bases left in between. CDR3 length: 15 amino acids. The germline gives CDR1 SGDLS, CDR2 YYNGEE. CDR3 DNA sequence: TGTGCCAGCAGCGTAGGGAGACTTACCTCCTACGAGCAGTACTTC. It specifies CASSVGRLTSYEQYF.

The chain couples TRBV4-1 to TRBJ1-2; possible D gene TRBD1, 5 bases. The length of the CDR3 is 14 residues. The germline V gene encodes CDR1 MGHRA and CDR2 YSYEKL. V lost 0 bases to trimming and J lost 6 bases, with 11 bases between them. The chain's CDR3 is CASSQEEAGHGYTF. In nucleotides, the CDR3 is TGCGCCAGCAGCCAAGAAGAGGCAGGGCATGGCTACACCTTC.

The count of this clone is one. The chain has TRBV7-9 and TRBJ1-1; weak D call: TRBD1 (5 bases). The germline V gene encodes CDR1 SEHNR and CDR2 FQNEAQ (reference sequence). V lost 6 bases and J 1 base, leaving 9 bases between the germline ends. This CDR3 contains 13 residues. The CDR3 sequence: CASRGGGNTEAFF. The CDR3 DNA reads as TGTGCCAGCAGGGGGGGAGGGAACACTGAAGCTTTCTTT.

This clone was recorded only once. This chain joins TRBV18 and TRBJ1-3, with 7 bases aligning to TRBD1. Germline-derived CDR1 and CDR2 are KGHSH and LQKENI. J gave up 4 bases and V 3 bases, and 0 bases lay outside the gene matches. CDR3 size: 13 residues. DNA of the CDR3: TGTGCCAGCTCACCGGGACAGGGAAACACCATATATTTT. Translated: CASSPGQGNTIYF.

V and J are TRBV14 and TRBJ2-3; possible D gene TRBD2, 6 bases. Between the trimmed V and J ends, which lost 5 bases and 9 bases, there was a span of 15 bases. Per the germline V gene, CDR1 is SGHDN and CDR2 is FVKESK. The CDR3 extends over 13 amino acids. The CDR3 DNA reads as TGTGCCAGCAGCTCCGCGGCGGGACTGACGCAGTATTTT. It yields the protein CASSSAAGLTQYF.

V and J are TRBV14 and TRBJ1-2, with TRBD1 as a possible D gene (6 bases). V was trimmed by 0 bases and J by 13 bases, leaving 15 bases between them. The length of the CDR3 is 13 residues. The germline V gene has CDR1 SGHDN and CDR2 FVKESK. In nucleotides, the CDR3 is TGTGCCAGCAGCCAAGATGTCCACCAGGGGCTCACCTTC. This encodes CASSQDVHQGLTF.

V gene TRBV9 combines with J gene TRBJ1-2; the D gene is possibly TRBD1 (6 bases). Trimming took 1 base from V and 5 from J, leaving 21 bases between them. The CDR3 consists of 17 residues. The germline V gene has CDR1 SGDLS and CDR2 YYNGEE. CDR3 residues: CASSVPNGGLRPYGYTF. CDR3 nucleotides: TGTGCCAGCAGCGTACCCAACGGGGGGCTTCGTCCTTATGGCTACACCTTC.

The chain uses TRBV27 and TRBJ2-3, with TRBD2 as a possible D gene (6 bases). V lost 7 bases, J lost 2 bases, and 10 bases lay in between. This CDR3 has 13 residues. The germline V gene has CDR1 MNHEY and CDR2 SMNVEV (reference sequence). As DNA, the CDR3 is TGTGCCAGCAACCTAGCGTCCACAGATACGCAGTATTTT. Its protein is CASNLASTDTQYF.

As for this clone: Other DNA variants within this sample encode the same CDR3. This chain joins TRBV6-2 or TRBV6-3 and TRBJ1-2; D call uncertain. Germline CDR1 and CDR2: MNHEY and SVGEGT. The CDR3 consists of 11 residues. V was clipped by 6 bases and J by 5 bases, with 7 bases between them. The CDR3 reads CASSSGYGYTF. In nucleotides, the CDR3 is TGTGCCAGCAGCAGCGGGTATGGCTACACCTTC.